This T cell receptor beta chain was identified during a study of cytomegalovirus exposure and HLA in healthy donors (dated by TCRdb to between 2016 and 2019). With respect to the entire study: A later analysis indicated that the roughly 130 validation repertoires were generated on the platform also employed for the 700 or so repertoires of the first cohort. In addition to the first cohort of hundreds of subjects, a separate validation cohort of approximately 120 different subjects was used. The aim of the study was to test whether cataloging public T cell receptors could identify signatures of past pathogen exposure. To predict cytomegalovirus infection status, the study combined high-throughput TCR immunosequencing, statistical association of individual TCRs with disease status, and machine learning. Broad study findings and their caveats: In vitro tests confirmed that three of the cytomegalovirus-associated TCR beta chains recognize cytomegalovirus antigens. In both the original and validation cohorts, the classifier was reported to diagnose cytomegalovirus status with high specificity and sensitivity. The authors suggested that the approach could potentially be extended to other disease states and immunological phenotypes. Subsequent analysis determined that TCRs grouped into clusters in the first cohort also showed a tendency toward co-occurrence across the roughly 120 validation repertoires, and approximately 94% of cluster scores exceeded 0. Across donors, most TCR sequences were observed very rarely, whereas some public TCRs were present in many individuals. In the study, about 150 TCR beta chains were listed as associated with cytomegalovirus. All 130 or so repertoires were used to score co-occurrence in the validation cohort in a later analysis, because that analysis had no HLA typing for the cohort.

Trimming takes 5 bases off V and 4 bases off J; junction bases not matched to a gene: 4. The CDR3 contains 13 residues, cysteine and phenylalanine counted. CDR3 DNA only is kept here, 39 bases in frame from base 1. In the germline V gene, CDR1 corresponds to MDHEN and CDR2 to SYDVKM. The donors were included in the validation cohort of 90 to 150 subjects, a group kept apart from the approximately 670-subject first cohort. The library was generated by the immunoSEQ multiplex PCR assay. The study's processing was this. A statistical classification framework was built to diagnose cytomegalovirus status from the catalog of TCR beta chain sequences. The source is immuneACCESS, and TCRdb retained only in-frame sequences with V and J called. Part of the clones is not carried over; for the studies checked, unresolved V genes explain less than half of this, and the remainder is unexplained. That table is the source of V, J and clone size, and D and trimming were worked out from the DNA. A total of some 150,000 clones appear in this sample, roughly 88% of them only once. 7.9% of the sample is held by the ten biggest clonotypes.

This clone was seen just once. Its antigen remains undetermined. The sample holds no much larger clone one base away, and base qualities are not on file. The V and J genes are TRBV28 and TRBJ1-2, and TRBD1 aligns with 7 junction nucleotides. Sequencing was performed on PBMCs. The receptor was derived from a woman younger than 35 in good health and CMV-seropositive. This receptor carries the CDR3 CASSITGAYGYTF. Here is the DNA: TGTGCCAGCAGTATTACAGGGGCCTATGGCTACACCTTC.